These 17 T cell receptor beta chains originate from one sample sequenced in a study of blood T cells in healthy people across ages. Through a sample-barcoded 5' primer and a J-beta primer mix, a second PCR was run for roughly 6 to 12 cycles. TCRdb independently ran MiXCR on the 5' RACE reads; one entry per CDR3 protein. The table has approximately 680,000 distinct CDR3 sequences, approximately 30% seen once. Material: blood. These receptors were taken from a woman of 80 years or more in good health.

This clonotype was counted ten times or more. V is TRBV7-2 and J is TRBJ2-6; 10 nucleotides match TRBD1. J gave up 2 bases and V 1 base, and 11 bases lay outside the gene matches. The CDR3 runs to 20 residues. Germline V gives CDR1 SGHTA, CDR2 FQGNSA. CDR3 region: CASSLGPPGQGSTGANVLTF. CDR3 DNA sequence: TGTGCCAGCAGCTTAGGCCCTCCGGGACAGGGGAGCACTGGGGCCAACGTCCTGACTTTC.

CDR3 in amino acids: CASSPMGRITEAFF. The DNA for the CDR3 is TGTGCCAGCAGCCCCATGGGCCGAATCACTGAAGCTTTCTTT. The genes are TRBV7-8 and TRBJ1-1; D not resolved. The CDR3 extends over 14 amino acids. V lost 5 bases to trimming and J lost 4 bases, with 14 bases between them. Per the germline V gene, CDR1 is SGHVS and CDR2 is FQNEAQ.

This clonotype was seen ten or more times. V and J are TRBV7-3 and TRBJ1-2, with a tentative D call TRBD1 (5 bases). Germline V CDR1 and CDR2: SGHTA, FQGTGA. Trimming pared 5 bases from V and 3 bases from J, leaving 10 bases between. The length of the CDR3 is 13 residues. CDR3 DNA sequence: TGTGCCAGCAGCCGGAGGGGCGACTATGGCTACACCTTC. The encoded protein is CASSRRGDYGYTF.

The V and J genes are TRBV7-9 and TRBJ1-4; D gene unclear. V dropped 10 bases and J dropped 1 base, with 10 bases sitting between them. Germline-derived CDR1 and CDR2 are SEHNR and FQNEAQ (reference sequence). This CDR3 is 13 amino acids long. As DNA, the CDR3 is TGTGCCACTTCATTAGGAACTAATGAAAAACTGTTTTTT. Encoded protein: CATSLGTNEKLFF.

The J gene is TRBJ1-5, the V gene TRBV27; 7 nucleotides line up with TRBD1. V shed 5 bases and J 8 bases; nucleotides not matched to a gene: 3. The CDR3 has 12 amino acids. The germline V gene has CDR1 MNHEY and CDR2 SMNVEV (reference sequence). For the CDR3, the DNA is TGTGCCAGCAGTAACAGGGGTAAGCCCCAGCATTTT. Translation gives CASSNRGKPQHF.

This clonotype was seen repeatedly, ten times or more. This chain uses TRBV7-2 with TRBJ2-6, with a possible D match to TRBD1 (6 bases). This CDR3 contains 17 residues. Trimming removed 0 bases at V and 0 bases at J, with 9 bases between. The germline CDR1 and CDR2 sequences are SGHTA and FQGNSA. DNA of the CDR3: TGTGCCAGCAGCTTAGCCACAGGGAGCTCTGGGGCCAACGTCCTGACTTTC. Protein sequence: CASSLATGSSGANVLTF. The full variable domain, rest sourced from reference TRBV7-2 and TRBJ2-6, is GAGVSQSPSNKVTEKGKDVELRCDPISGHTALYWYRQSLGQGLEFLIYFQGNSAPDKSGLPSDRFSAERTGGSVSTLTIQRTQQEDSAVYLCASSLATGSSGANVLTFGAGSRLTVL.

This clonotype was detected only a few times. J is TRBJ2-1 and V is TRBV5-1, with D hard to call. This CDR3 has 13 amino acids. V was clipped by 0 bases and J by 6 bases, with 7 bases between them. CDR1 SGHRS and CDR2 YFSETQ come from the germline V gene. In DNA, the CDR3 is TGCGCCAGCAGCTTGGATGTCGTCAATGAGCAGTTCTTC. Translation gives CASSLDVVNEQFF.

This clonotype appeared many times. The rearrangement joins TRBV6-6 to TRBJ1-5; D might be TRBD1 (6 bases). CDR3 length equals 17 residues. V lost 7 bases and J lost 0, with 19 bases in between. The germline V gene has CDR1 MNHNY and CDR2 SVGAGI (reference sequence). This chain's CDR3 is CASTQSGRTDSNQPQHF. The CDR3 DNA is TGTGCCAGCACTCAGTCCGGCCGGACAGATAGCAATCAGCCCCAGCATTTT.

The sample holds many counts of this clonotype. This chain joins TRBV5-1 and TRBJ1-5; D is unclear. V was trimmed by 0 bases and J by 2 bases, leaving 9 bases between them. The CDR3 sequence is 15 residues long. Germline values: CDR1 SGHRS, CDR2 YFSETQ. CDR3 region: CASSLAGLGNQPQHF. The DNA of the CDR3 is TGCGCCAGCAGCTTGGCCGGGTTGGGCAATCAGCCCCAGCATTTT.

This CDR3 is CSARDLTTEAFF. DNA for the CDR3: TGCAGTGCTAGAGATCTTACGACTGAAGCTTTCTTT. J is TRBJ1-1 and V is TRBV20-1; D is undetermined. The CDR3 runs 12 residues. The germline V gene has CDR1 DFQATT and CDR2 SNEGSKA (reference sequence). Trimming took 0 bases from V and 5 from J, leaving 7 bases between them.

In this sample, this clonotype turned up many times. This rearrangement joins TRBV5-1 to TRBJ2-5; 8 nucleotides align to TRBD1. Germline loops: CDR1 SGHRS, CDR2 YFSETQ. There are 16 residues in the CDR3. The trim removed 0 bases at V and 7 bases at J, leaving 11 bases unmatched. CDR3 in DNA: TGCGCCAGCAGCTTGGAAGGGACAGGCCAAGGGGGGACCCAGTACTTC. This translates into CASSLEGTGQGGTQYF. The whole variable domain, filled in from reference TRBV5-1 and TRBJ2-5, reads KAGVTQTPRYLIKTRGQQVTLSCSPISGHRSVSWYQQTPGQGLQFLFEYFSETQRNKGNFPGRFSGRQFSNSRSEMNVSTLELGDSALYLCASSLEGTGQGGTQYFGPGTRLLVL.

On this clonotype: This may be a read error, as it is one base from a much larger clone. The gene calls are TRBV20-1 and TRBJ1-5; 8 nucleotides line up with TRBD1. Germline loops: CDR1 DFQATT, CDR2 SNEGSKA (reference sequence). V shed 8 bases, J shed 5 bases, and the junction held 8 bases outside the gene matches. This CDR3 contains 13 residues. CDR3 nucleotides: TGCAGTACAGGGGGAAAGGGCGATCAGCCCCAGCATTTT. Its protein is CSTGGKGDQPQHF.

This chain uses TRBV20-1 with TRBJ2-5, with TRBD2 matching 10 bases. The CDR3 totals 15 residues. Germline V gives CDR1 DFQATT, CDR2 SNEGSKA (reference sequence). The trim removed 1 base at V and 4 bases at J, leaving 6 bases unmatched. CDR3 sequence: CSARGTGLALETQYF. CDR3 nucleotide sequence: TGCAGTGCTAGAGGGACGGGACTAGCGTTAGAGACCCAGTACTTC.

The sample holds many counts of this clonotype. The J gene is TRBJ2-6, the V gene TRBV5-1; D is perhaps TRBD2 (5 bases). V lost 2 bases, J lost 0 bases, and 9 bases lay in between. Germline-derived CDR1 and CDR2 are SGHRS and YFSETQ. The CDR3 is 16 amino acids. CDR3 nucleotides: TGCGCCAGCAGCTTTGATGGGAGCTCTGGGGCCAACGTCCTGACTTTC. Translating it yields CASSFDGSSGANVLTF.

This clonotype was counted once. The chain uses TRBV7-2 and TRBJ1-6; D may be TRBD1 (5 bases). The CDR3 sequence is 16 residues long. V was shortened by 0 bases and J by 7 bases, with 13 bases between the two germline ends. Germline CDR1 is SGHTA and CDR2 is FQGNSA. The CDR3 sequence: CASSLAPGGTNSPLHF. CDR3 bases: TGTGCCAGCAGCTTAGCGCCGGGGGGAACAAATTCACCCCTCCACTTT. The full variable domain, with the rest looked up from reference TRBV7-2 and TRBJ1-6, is GAGVSQSPSNKVTEKGKDVELRCDPISGHTALYWYRQSLGQGLEFLIYFQGNSAPDKSGLPSDRFSAERTGGSVSTLTIQRTQQEDSAVYLCASSLAPGGTNSPLHFGNGTRLTVT.

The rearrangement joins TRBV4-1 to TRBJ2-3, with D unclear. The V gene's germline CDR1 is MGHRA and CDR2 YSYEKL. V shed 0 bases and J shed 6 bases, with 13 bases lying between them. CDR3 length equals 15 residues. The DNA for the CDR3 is TGCGCCAGCAGCCAAGAAAATTATCGGTCGGATACGCAGTATTTT. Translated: CASSQENYRSDTQYF.

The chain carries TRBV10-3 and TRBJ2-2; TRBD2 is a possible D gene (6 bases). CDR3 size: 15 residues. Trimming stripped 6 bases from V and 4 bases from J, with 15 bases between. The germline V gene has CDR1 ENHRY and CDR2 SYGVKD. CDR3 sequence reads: CAIRLRDSGTGELFF. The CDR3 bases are TGTGCCATCAGACTCCGGGACTCCGGCACCGGGGAGCTGTTTTTT.